This TCR beta chain was profiled in a study of cytomegalovirus exposure and HLA in healthy donors. This CDR3 comprises 15 residues. The germline V gene encodes CDR1 MNHEY and CDR2 SVGAGI. The V gene lost 2 bases and the J gene lost 0 bases, with 10 bases spanning the gap. Primers for the PCR totalled 60 Vbeta and 13 Jbeta. Assay used: immunoSEQ multiplex PCR; TCRdb lists only in-frame clones, some missing. The table lists about 200,000 clones. The chain combines TRBV6-5 with TRBJ1-1, with D unclear. The sequencing sample was made of PBMCs. The sequence was obtained from a boy aged 10-17 years in good health and CMV-seronegative. The CDR3, as DNA: TGTGCCAGCAGTTACGGCGGGCCCATGAACACTGAAGCTTTCTTT. As protein: CASSYGGPMNTEAFF.